The 16 T cell receptor beta chains given below trace back to one sample, sequenced in a study of T-cell memory formation after mild COVID-19. One entry per CDR3 protein results from TCRdb running MiXCR on the 5' RACE reads. The table shows a few hundred thousand distinct CDR3 sequences, with about an eighth occurring only once. Sequencing input: PBMCs or a T cell subset sorted from them (not recorded which). These receptors were collected from a man aged 18 to 30 who had mild COVID-19 (a few samples of this study predate the infection). Cell type and time point are not known.

The rearrangement joins TRBV11-2 to TRBJ2-1; 8 nucleotides align to TRBD2. The V gene end was trimmed by 1 base and the J gene end by 5 bases; junction bases not matched to a gene: 7. Germline CDR1 SGHAT, CDR2 FQNNGV. The CDR3 covers 16 residues. The CDR3 nucleotides read TGTGCCAGCAGCTTAGCTCCCCGGGGGGGAAACAATGAGCAGTTCTTC. Protein: CASSLAPRGGNNEQFF.

This clonotype occurred a few times. This chain connects TRBV4-1 to TRBJ2-1; no definite D call. The length of the CDR3 is 14 residues. Germline values: CDR1 MGHRA, CDR2 YSYEKL. Between the trimmed V and J ends, which lost 6 bases and 2 bases, there was a span of 11 bases. In DNA, the CDR3 is TGCGCCAGCAGGGCGTCTGGACCCTACAATGAGCAGTTCTTC. It encodes CASRASGPYNEQFF.

A few counts support this clonotype. CDR3: CRTLKGDTQYF. As DNA, the CDR3 is TGCAGGACTCTTAAGGGGGATACGCAGTATTTT. This sequence joins TRBV20-1 and TRBJ2-3, with D perhaps matching TRBD1 (5 bases). Germline-derived CDR1 and CDR2 are DFQATT and SNEGSKA (reference sequence). The CDR3 is 11 amino acids.

Here the CDR3 DNA reads TGTGCCAGCAGGGGAGTCGGTCGGGGGAACACTGAAGCTTTCTTT. It specifies CASRGVGRGNTEAFF. This chain uses TRBV6-2 or TRBV6-3 with TRBJ1-1; D not resolved. V shed 6 bases and J shed 1 base, with 15 bases lying between them. Germline V CDR1 and CDR2: MNHEY, SVGEGT. The CDR3 extends over 15 amino acids.

The chain uses TRBV9 and TRBJ1-2; perhaps TRBD1 as D (5 bases). The CDR3 covers 15 residues. Germline CDR1 reads SGDLS; CDR2 reads YYNGEE. Trimming left V 1 base short and J 4 bases short, with 14 bases between. CDR3 amino acids: CASSVTGGAPYGYTF. As DNA, the CDR3 is TGTGCCAGCAGCGTAACGGGAGGGGCACCCTATGGCTACACCTTC.

This clonotype was counted only a few times. This chain links TRBV7-9 with TRBJ2-1; 10 bases match TRBD2. In germline, CDR1 is SEHNR, CDR2 FQNEAQ (reference sequence). This CDR3 is 15 amino acids long. Losses at the gene ends were 5 bases for V and 3 bases for J; bases not matched to a gene: 4. CDR3 coding DNA: TGTGCCAGCAGCCACTCTAGCGGGGGCTACAATGAGCAGTTCTTC. It specifies CASSHSSGGYNEQFF.

The table lists this clonotype with a few counts. This rearrangement joins TRBV12-3 or TRBV12-4 to TRBJ1-1; no clear D gene. V lost 2 bases, J lost 4 bases, and 14 bases lay in between. The CDR3 runs 15 residues. The CDR3 reads CASSLFPSEGTEAFF. The CDR3 bases are TGTGCCAGCAGTTTATTCCCGTCCGAGGGCACTGAAGCTTTCTTT.

The J gene is TRBJ1-2, the V gene TRBV6-2 or TRBV6-3; 8 nucleotides line up with TRBD1. With V trimmed by 0 bases and J by 8 bases, 5 bases remained unmatched. The CDR3 extends over 14 amino acids. Germline V CDR1 and CDR2: MNHEY, SVGEGT. The chain's CDR3 is CASSYSRTGNGYTF. The CDR3 region has the DNA TGTGCCAGCAGTTACTCCAGGACAGGGAACGGCTACACCTTC.

This clonotype was seen more than once but under ten times. The chain joins TRBV28 to TRBJ2-5, with 8 bases matching TRBD2. This CDR3 region has 14 residues. V lost 5 bases, J lost 5 bases, and 7 bases stayed unmatched. Germline V gives CDR1 MDHEN, CDR2 SYDVKM. The CDR3 DNA sequence: TGTGCCAGCAGTATATTCGGGAGGGGGGAGACCCAGTACTTC. This gives the protein CASSIFGRGETQYF.

The chain has TRBV5-5 and TRBJ2-1; no clear D. This CDR3 contains 12 residues. Trimming took off 6 bases at V and 3 bases at J, with 7 bases between the two ends. From germline, CDR1 is SGHKS and CDR2 YYEKEE (reference sequence). CDR3 DNA: TGTGCCAGCACCTTACTCTACAATGAGCAGTTCTTC. This gives the protein CASTLLYNEQFF.

The CDR3, as DNA: TGTGCCAGCAGCCCAAAGGGAGGGGTTGACAATCAGCCCCAGCATTTT. Its translation: CASSPKGGVDNQPQHF. The genes are TRBV12-3 or TRBV12-4 and TRBJ1-5; perhaps TRBD1 as D (5 bases). The V and J ends lost 6 bases and 3 bases respectively, with 18 bases between them. The CDR3 runs 16 residues.

This clonotype was found many times. J is TRBJ2-1 and V is TRBV6-6, with 14 bases lining up with TRBD2. V trimming: 2 bases; J trimming: 7 bases; junction bases outside the gene matches: 1. The germline V gene encodes CDR1 MNHNY and CDR2 SVGAGI (reference sequence). The CDR3 sequence is 15 residues long. CDR3 in DNA: TGTGCCAGCAGTTACGGGACTAGCGGGGGTAATGAGCAGTTCTTC. It is translated as CASSYGTSGGNEQFF.

This clonotype was detected a few times. The chain employs TRBV7-2 and TRBJ2-3; TRBD2 agrees at 8 bases. The V and J ends lost 4 bases and 1 base, in that order; junction bases with no gene match: 7. Germline V CDR1 and CDR2: SGHTA, FQGNSA. There are 16 residues in the CDR3. The CDR3: CASSSGGTTRTDTQYF. For the CDR3, the DNA is TGTGCCAGCAGCTCGGGAGGGACTACCCGCACAGATACGCAGTATTTT.

The chain employs TRBV11-2 and TRBJ2-3; D uncertain. This CDR3 contains 15 residues. Germline CDR1 is SGHAT and CDR2 is FQNNGV. The V gene lost 5 bases and the J gene lost 4 bases, with 16 bases spanning the gap. This CDR3 is CASSPVTGHADTQYF. The CDR3 DNA follows: TGTGCCAGCAGCCCCGTTACGGGTCATGCAGATACGCAGTATTTT. The full variable domain, completed using reference TRBV11-2 and TRBJ2-3, is EAGVAQSPRYKIIEKRQSVAFWCNPISGHATLYWYQQILGQGPKLLIQFQNNGVVDDSQLPKDRFSAERLKGVDSTLKIQPAKLEDSAVYLCASSPVTGHADTQYFGPGTRLTVL.

This clonotype was recorded a few times. This sequence joins TRBV7-2 and TRBJ2-1; tentative D call: TRBD2 (6 bases). The germline V gene has CDR1 SGHTA and CDR2 FQGNSA. Trimming cost V 3 bases and J 9 bases, with 12 bases left between them. The CDR3 loop spans 13 amino acids. CDR3 sequence reads: CASSFRRGPEQFF. CDR3 in DNA: TGTGCCAGCAGCTTTCGGCGGGGTCCTGAGCAGTTCTTC.

In this sample, this clonotype turned up a few times. The genes are TRBV12-3 or TRBV12-4 and TRBJ2-3; TRBD2 might be the D (6 bases). The CDR3 runs 13 residues. Trimming removed 8 bases at V and 1 base at J, with 10 bases between. The CDR3 coding sequence is TGTGCCAGCGCGGGGTGGGGCACAGATACGCAGTATTTT. Its translation is CASAGWGTDTQYF.